This is a list of T cell receptor beta chains from one sample in a study of Ad26.COV2.S vaccination and SARS-CoV-2 variants. Data came from immunoSEQ multiplex PCR; TCRdb stores just in-frame clones and leaves some out. The repertoire holds 250,000 to 300,000 clones, with about 87% as singletons. Specimen: peripheral blood, collected in a trial of Ad26.COV2.S vaccine versus placebo. Receptors originate from a person between 18 and 59 years old who received the Ad26.COV2.S COVID-19 vaccine or a placebo. CDR3s include the opening cysteine and the closing phenylalanine or tryptophan. Fields, in order: J gene, V gene, D gene, clone size, CDR3 DNA, CDR3 protein. A D gene is named only where the DNA matches it firmly. Clone size is given for some rows only: seen once, a few or many times, or a class if the clone is expanded.

TRBJ2-3 TRBV29-1 TRBD2 once TGCAGCGTTGTAAGCGGGAGCGGCACAGATACGCAGTATTTT CSVVSGSGTDTQYF
TRBJ2-2 TRBV19 - - TGTGCCAGTAGTCCTACTACAGCGAACACCGGGGAGCTGTTTTTT CASSPTTANTGELFF
TRBJ2-3 TRBV6-5 - - TGTGCCAGCACTCCCGGGGGTGGGGATACGCAGTATTTT CASTPGGGDTQYF
TRBJ1-5 TRBV11-3 - - TGTGCCAGCGGACCCCGGGACTGTGGGAATCAGCCCCAGCATTTT CASGPRDCGNQPQHF
TRBJ2-7 TRBV6-1 TRBD1 - TGTGCCAGCAGTGAACGAACGCGGGACAGGGCCCACGAGCAGTACTTC CASSERTRDRAHEQYF
TRBJ2-5 TRBV5-1 - - TGCGCCAGCAGCTTGATGTTAGGGCAAGAGACCCAGTACTTC CASSLMLGQETQYF
TRBJ2-1 TRBV30 - once TGTGCCTGGAGTCTTTCCAATGAGCAGTTCTTC CAWSLSNEQFF
TRBJ1-5 TRBV19 - - TGTGCCAGTACCCCACGACAGGCCCTCAATCAGCCCCAGCATTTT CASTPRQALNQPQHF
TRBJ2-3 TRBV5-6 - - TGTGCCAGCAGCTTGGCCGGGACGACGGGGACAGATACGCAGTATTTT CASSLAGTTGTDTQYF
TRBJ1-1 TRBV9 - few TGTGCCAGCACCGGGTATCCGGGGGATCGTGCTTTCTTT CASTGYPGDRAFF
TRBJ2-5 TRBV5-8 - - TGTGCCAGCAGTCCTACGGGTAGACAAGAGACCCAGTACTTC CASSPTGRQETQYF
TRBJ2-2 TRBV5-1 TRBD2 - TGCGCCAGCAGTTTCCTAGCGGGAGTAGGAACCGGGGAGCTGTTTTTT CASSFLAGVGTGELFF
TRBJ2-2 TRBV7-3 - - TGTGCCAGCAGCTTAAGAAGCGGGGGACAGTCGAACACCGGGGAGCTGTTTTTT CASSLRSGGQSNTGELFF
TRBJ2-5 TRBV7-2 TRBD2 - TGTGCCAGCAGCGCGCTAGCGGTCCCCGTGACCCAGTACTTC CASSALAVPVTQYF
TRBJ2-1 TRBV6-5 TRBD1 - TGTGCCAGCAGACACCGGGACAGAGTCTACAATGAGCAGTTCTTC CASRHRDRVYNEQFF
TRBJ1-4 TRBV3-1/TRBV3-2 - - TGTGCCAGCAGTCCGACTACAACTAATGAAAAACTGTTTTTT CASSPTTTNEKLFF
TRBJ1-3 TRBV3-1/TRBV3-2 - few TGTGCCAGCAGCCAAGAAGGCGGGGCGAGGGATGGAAACACCATATATTTT CASSQEGGARDGNTIYF
TRBJ1-2 TRBV19 - few TGTGCCAGTCATTCGACGGAATATGGCTACACCTTC CASHSTEYGYTF
TRBJ1-5 TRBV6-1 - - TGTGCCAGCAGTGAAGAGGGCAATCAGCCCCAGCATTTT CASSEEGNQPQHF
TRBJ2-7 TRBV6-5 - - TGTGCCAGCCGGTCGGGGAATCAACGGGGGAACGAGCAGTACTTC CASRSGNQRGNEQYF
TRBJ1-6 TRBV3-1/TRBV3-2 - - TGTGCCAGCAGCCAAGATAGGTGGGGCGGGTCACCCCTCCACTTT CASSQDRWGGSPLHF
TRBJ1-6 TRBV5-1 TRBD1 many TGCGCCAGCAGACGGGCCCCGGGACAGGTGGATTCACCCCTCCACTTT CASRRAPGQVDSPLHF
TRBJ2-7 TRBV27 - - TGTGCCAGCAGTGTGGAAGACCTAGAGCAGTACTTC CASSVEDLEQYF
TRBJ2-1 TRBV5-1 - - TGCGCCAGCAGCTTGGTCGGAGGCTCCTACAATGAGCAGTTCTTC CASSLVGGSYNEQFF
TRBJ1-1 TRBV5-1 - - TGCGCCAGCAGCTTGTCACCAGGATCATCTAACACTGAAGCTTTCTTT CASSLSPGSSNTEAFF
TRBJ2-5 TRBV18 TRBD1 - TGTGCCAGCTCACCGACAGGGGCGGATGGGACCCAGTACTTC CASSPTGADGTQYF
TRBJ2-1 TRBV3-1/TRBV3-2 - once TGTGCCAGCAGCCAAGATATGGGCCAGAACAATGAGCAGTTCTTC CASSQDMGQNNEQFF
TRBJ2-7 TRBV6-2/TRBV6-3 - many TGTGCCAGCAGTGCTCATTACGAGCAGTACTTC CASSAHYEQYF
TRBJ1-2 TRBV5-1 - - TGCGCCAGCAGCCCGGGCGGGAGCCATGGCTACACCTTC CASSPGGSHGYTF
TRBJ2-2 TRBV30 - - TGTGCCTGGAGGGATATGAACACCGGGGAGCTGTTTTTT CAWRDMNTGELFF
TRBJ1-4 TRBV19 TRBD1 - TGTGCCAGTAGTATTAGGGGACAGGGGAATGAAAAACTGTTTTTT CASSIRGQGNEKLFF
TRBJ2-7 TRBV10-1 - many TGCGCCAGCAGTGAGACGGGAACCGCCTCCGAGCAGTACTTC CASSETGTASEQYF
TRBJ2-1 TRBV6-6 TRBD2 - TGTGCCAGCAGTCAAGGGACTAGCTCCTACAATGAGCAGTTCTTC CASSQGTSSYNEQFF
TRBJ1-2 TRBV30 - - TGTGCCTGGAGTACCGGGGGCGGCTACACCTTC CAWSTGGGYTF
TRBJ1-4 TRBV3-1/TRBV3-2 - - TGTGCCAGCAGCCAAGTTATTGATGAAAAACTGTTTTTT CASSQVIDEKLFF
TRBJ1-1 TRBV5-6 TRBD1 - TGTGCCAGCAGCTTGTGGGGGGACAGGGGATACACTGAAGCTTTCTTT CASSLWGDRGYTEAFF
TRBJ2-1 TRBV27 - - TGTGCCAGCAGTCTTCTTGAACTAGGAAATGAGCAGTTCTTC CASSLLELGNEQFF
TRBJ1-6 TRBV27 TRBD1 - TGTGCCAGCCCCGGGACAGTTGGCTCACCCCTCCACTTT CASPGTVGSPLHF
TRBJ1-1 TRBV6-5 - - TGTGCCAGCAGTTACTCGAGAAGGGGAAACACTGAAGCTTTCTTT CASSYSRRGNTEAFF
TRBJ2-1 TRBV6-5 TRBD2 - TGTGCCAGCACCGCCTCCCGGGACTACTACAATGAGCAGTTCTTC CASTASRDYYNEQFF
TRBJ1-5 TRBV28 - - TGTGCCAGCAGAGACAATCAGCCCCAGCATTTT CASRDNQPQHF
TRBJ2-2 TRBV7-9 - once TGTGCCAGCACCCAATACGGGGAGCTGTTTTTT CASTQYGELFF
TRBJ2-2 TRBV5-1 TRBD1 - TGCGCCAGCAGCACAGGACAGGGAAGCACCGGGGAGCTGTTTTTT CASSTGQGSTGELFF
TRBJ1-1 TRBV2 - many TGTGCCAGCAGTAGACAGAACATGAACACTGAAGCTTTCTTT CASSRQNMNTEAFF
TRBJ1-2 TRBV7-9 - many TGTGCCAGCAGCATAAGGGGATCCGGGGGAGGCTACACCTTC CASSIRGSGGGYTF
TRBJ1-2 TRBV19 TRBD1 few TGTGCCAGTAGTATAAGTCCCGGGACAGGGAACTATGGCTACACCTTC CASSISPGTGNYGYTF
TRBJ2-5 TRBV7-9 - - TGTGCCAGCAGCTTATTTGGACTCCGGGAGACCCAGTACTTC CASSLFGLRETQYF
TRBJ2-5 TRBV10-3 - many TGTGCCATCAGTGAGTCTACAGGGAGTGCCCAGACCCAGTACTTC CAISESTGSAQTQYF
TRBJ1-2 TRBV7-9 TRBD1 - TGTGCCAGCAGCTTAAATGGGACAGGGGTCTATGGCTACACCTTC CASSLNGTGVYGYTF
TRBJ1-2 TRBV6-2/TRBV6-3 - - TGTGCCAGCAGTTACGGTGGAGGGATTGGCTACACCTTC CASSYGGGIGYTF
TRBJ2-7 TRBV5-1 TRBD1 - TGCGCCAGCAGCTTGGTGGGACAGGGCTCCGACGAGCAGTACTTC CASSLVGQGSDEQYF
TRBJ2-2 TRBV20-1 - - TGCAGTGCTAGTCAGGGAGTCGGGGAGCTGTTTTTT CSASQGVGELFF
TRBJ1-1 TRBV20-1 - - TGCAGTGCTAGAGATGTCGTTGAAGCTTTCTTT CSARDVVEAFF
TRBJ1-2 TRBV6-2/TRBV6-3 TRBD1 once TGTGCCAGCAGTTCATCCCTCCGGGACAGGGTTAACTATGGCTACACCTTC CASSSSLRDRVNYGYTF
TRBJ1-2 TRBV6-1 - - TGTGCCAGCAGTGACCCTGGCTACACCTTC CASSDPGYTF